This T cell receptor (beta chain) was obtained from a study of blood T cell repertoires in COVID-19. Whole-study context: The samples span acute and convalescent COVID-19 from the United States, Italy and Spain. Sources were T cells, B-cell-depleted T cells, or PBMCs; the material itself was cDNA or gDNA.

Germline CDR1 MNHEY, CDR2 SMNVEV (reference sequence). Trimming removed 3 bases from V and 1 base from J, with 14 bases in between. The CDR3 runs 16 residues. In the source study's methods: The assay estimated nucleated cells by amplifying reference gene primers. Assay used: immunoSEQ multiplex PCR; TCRdb lists only in-frame clones, some missing. V and J calls and clone size follow that table, whereas D and trimming were derived from the DNA. The sample shows 150,000 to 200,000 clones, about 90% of them seen only once. This TCR came from a man aged 55 to 70 with active or convalescent COVID-19. The chain couples TRBV27 to TRBJ2-3, with a possible D match to TRBD1 (6 bases). The sequenced sample was peripheral blood. Here the CDR3 reads CASSFTGQRGTDTQYF. Written as DNA, the CDR3 is TGTGCCAGCAGTTTCACCGGACAGAGGGGCACAGATACGCAGTATTTT.